Presented here are 8 T cell receptor beta chains from one specimen sequenced in a study of regulatory T cells in long-lasting Graves disease. Stated time point: newly diagnosed GD, antithyroid drugs for less than 3 months. Following extraction of RNA from PBMCs, that RNA was used to make the TCR library. For TCR beta, libraries came from iRepertoire HTBI primers and Arm-PCR of CDR3 regions. TCRdb independently ran MiXCR on the multiplex PCR reads; one entry per CDR3 protein. The sample consists of 510,000 or so distinct CDR3 sequences, around 11% of them appearing once. The same data also went into a second study, on T cells in Graves' hyperthyroidism and ophthalmopathy.

Specimen: peripheral blood mononuclear cells (PBMCs), collected at new diagnosis, from a patient treated with antithyroid drugs. The origin of the receptors is a woman between 25 and 40 years old with Graves disease.

This clonotype was counted ten times or more. This chain's CDR3 is CASRAGTGENEQFF. CDR3 DNA sequence: TGTGCCAGCAGAGCCGGGACAGGGGAAAATGAGCAGTTCTTC. The chain has TRBV6-1 and TRBJ2-1; TRBD1 matches at 10 bases. CDR3 size: 14 residues. Germline trimming cut 6 bases from V and 7 bases from J; bases unmatched to any gene: 6. Germline V gene lookup returns CDR1 MNHNS and CDR2 SASEGT.

This clonotype has ten or more counts. The chain couples TRBV28 to TRBJ1-5; 7 nucleotides agree with TRBD1. With 3 bases clipped from V and 4 bases from J, the junction kept 6 bases outside the gene matches. Germline V lookup: CDR1 MDHEN, CDR2 SYDVKM. The CDR3 is made up of 15 amino acids. CDR3 sequence (DNA): TGTGCCAGCAGTTTTTCGGGACAGTTAAATCAGCCCCAGCATTTT. Residues: CASSFSGQLNQPQHF.

The sample holds many counts of this clonotype. The V call is TRBV7-9, the J call TRBJ2-3; possibly TRBD2 for D (6 bases). V dropped 2 bases and J dropped 4 bases, with 19 bases sitting between them. The germline V gene encodes CDR1 SEHNR and CDR2 FQNEAQ (reference sequence). The CDR3 has 17 residues. The CDR3 is CASSLSHSGGNPDTQYF. CDR3 nucleotide sequence: TGTGCCAGCAGCTTATCTCACTCGGGCGGGAACCCAGATACGCAGTATTTT.

In this sample, this clonotype turned up many times. The chain couples TRBV20-1 to TRBJ1-3; 7 bases are shared with TRBD1. Germline V CDR1 and CDR2: DFQATT, SNEGSKA (reference sequence). The CDR3 has 14 amino acids. V lost 3 bases to trimming and J lost 3 bases; unmatched junction nucleotides: 5. The CDR3 sequence: CSASPTGRGNTIYF. The CDR3 nucleotides read TGCAGTGCTAGCCCGACAGGGCGTGGAAACACCATATATTTT.

This clonotype has at least ten counts. The chain recombines TRBV20-1 with TRBJ2-7, with D possibly matching TRBD2 (6 bases). Germline V gene lookup returns CDR1 DFQATT and CDR2 SNEGSKA (reference sequence). The V end was cut by 5 bases, the J end by 3 bases, with 14 bases between. This CDR3 region has 13 residues. The CDR3 nucleotides read TGCAGTGCTGTGGTAGCGGAGAACTACGAGCAGTACTTC. This sequence encodes CSAVVAENYEQYF.

This clonotype was observed many times. V usage is TRBV6-1 and J usage is TRBJ1-6; no reliable D call. Germline V CDR1 and CDR2: MNHNS, SASEGT. Deletions cut 2 bases from V and 10 bases from J, with 9 bases between. CDR3 length equals 13 residues. The CDR3 bases are TGTGCCAGCAGTGAAATAGGGTTGTCACCCCTCCACTTT. Translated: CASSEIGLSPLHF.

This clonotype was observed many times. The chain couples TRBV11-3 to TRBJ1-3, with 12 nucleotides matching TRBD1. CDR1 and CDR2 from the germline V gene are SGHNT and YENEEA. The CDR3 is made up of 16 amino acids. V gave up 3 bases and J gave up 3 bases; unmatched junction bases: 3. The CDR3 protein is CASSLGQGANGNTIYF. CDR3 bases: TGTGCCAGCAGCTTGGGACAGGGGGCGAATGGAAACACCATATATTTT.

The table lists this clonotype with many counts. The chain carries TRBV19 and TRBJ2-7; TRBD2 aligns across 13 bases. With V trimmed by 4 bases and J by 0 bases, 6 bases remained unmatched. The CDR3 has 17 residues. The germline CDR1 and CDR2 sequences are LNHDA and SQIVND (reference sequence). The CDR3 region has the DNA TGTGCCAGTAGTAGGGGACTAGCGGGACTCAGCTCCTACGAGCAGTACTTC. Protein: CASSRGLAGLSSYEQYF.